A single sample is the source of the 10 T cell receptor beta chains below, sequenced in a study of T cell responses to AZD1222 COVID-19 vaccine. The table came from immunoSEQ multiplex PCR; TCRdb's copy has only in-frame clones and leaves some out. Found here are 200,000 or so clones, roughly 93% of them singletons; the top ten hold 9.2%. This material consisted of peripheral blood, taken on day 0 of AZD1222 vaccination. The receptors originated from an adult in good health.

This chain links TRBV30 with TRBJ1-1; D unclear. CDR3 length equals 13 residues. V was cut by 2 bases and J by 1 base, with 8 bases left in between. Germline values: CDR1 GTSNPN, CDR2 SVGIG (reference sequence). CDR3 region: CAWSIFGNTEAFF. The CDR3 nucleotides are TGTGCCTGGAGTATCTTCGGGAACACTGAAGCTTTCTTT.

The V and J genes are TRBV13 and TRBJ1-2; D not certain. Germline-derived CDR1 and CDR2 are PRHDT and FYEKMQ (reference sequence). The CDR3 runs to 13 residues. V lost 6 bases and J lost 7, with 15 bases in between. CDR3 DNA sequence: TGTGCCAGCAGGCCGACCGGGGATCGTGGCTACACCTTC. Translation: CASRPTGDRGYTF.

The chain's CDR3 is CASSNLREQYF. The CDR3 coding sequence is TGTGCCAGCAGTAACTTACGAGAGCAGTACTTC. The chain carries TRBV6-6 and TRBJ2-7; D is ambiguous. Germline lookup yields CDR1 MNHNY and CDR2 SVGAGI (reference sequence). V lost 5 bases to trimming and J lost 7 bases, with 9 bases between them. The CDR3 has 11 amino acids.

The CDR3 protein is CASSPSAGWETQYF. The CDR3 coding sequence is TGCGCCAGCAGCCCTTCCGCGGGGTGGGAGACCCAGTACTTC. The chain employs TRBV5-1 and TRBJ2-5, with a weak D call TRBD2 (6 bases). Germline V CDR1 and CDR2: SGHRS, YFSETQ. This CDR3 contains 14 residues. With 4 bases removed from V and 5 bases from J, the gap between germline ends came to 15 bases.

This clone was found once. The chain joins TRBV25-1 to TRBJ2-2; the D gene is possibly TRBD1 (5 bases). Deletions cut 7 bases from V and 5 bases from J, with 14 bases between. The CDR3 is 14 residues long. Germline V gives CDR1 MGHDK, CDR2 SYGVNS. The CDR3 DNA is TGTGCCAGCACCGCCCAGGGAAGTACCGGGGAGCTGTTTTTT. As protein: CASTAQGSTGELFF.

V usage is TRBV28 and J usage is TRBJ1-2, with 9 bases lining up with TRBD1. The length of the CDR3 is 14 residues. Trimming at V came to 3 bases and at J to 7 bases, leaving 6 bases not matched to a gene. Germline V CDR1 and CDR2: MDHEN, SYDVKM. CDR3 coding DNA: TGTGCCAGCAGTTTGTTCACAGGGGGCGGTGGCTACACCTTC. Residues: CASSLFTGGGGYTF.

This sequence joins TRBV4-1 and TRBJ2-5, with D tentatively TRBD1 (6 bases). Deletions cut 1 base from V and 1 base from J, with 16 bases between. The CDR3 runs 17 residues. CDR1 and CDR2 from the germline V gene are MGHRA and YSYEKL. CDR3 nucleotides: TGCGCCAGCAGCCAAGTTTCGCAGGGGAGCCTCCAAGAGACCCAGTACTTC. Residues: CASSQVSQGSLQETQYF.

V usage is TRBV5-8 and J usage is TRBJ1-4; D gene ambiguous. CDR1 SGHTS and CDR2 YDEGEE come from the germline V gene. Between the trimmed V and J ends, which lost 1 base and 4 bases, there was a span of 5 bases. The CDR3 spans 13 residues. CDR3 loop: CASSLRYNEKLFF. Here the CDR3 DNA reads TGTGCCAGCAGCTTGAGGTATAATGAAAAACTGTTTTTT.

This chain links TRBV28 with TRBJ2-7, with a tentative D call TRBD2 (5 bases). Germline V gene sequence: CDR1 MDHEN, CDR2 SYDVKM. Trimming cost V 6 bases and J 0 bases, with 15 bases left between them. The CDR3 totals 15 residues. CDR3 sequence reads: CASSPPGMISYEQYF. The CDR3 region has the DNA TGTGCCAGCAGCCCCCCGGGGATGATCTCCTACGAGCAGTACTTC.

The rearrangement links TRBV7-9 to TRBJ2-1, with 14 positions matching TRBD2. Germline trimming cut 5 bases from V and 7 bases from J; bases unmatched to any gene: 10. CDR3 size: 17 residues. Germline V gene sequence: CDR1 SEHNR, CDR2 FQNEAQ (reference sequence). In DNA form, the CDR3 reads TGTGCCAGCAGCATGGGGGGACTAGCGGGAGTGGTAAATGAGCAGTTCTTC. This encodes CASSMGGLAGVVNEQFF.